This T cell receptor beta chain was recovered during a study of cytomegalovirus exposure and HLA in healthy donors. Study results and caveats: Across donors, most TCRs were seen rarely, yet some public ones were widespread. A later look showed TCR association rates differing by HLA locus, highest for DRB1 and lowest for HLA-C.

In the case of this clone: Its specificity is not known.

This CDR3 spans 14 amino acids. Germline V gene sequence: CDR1 SGHRS, CDR2 YFSETQ. V shed 4 bases, J shed 8 bases, and the junction held 9 bases outside the gene matches. Both 60 Vbeta primers and 13 Jbeta primers went into the PCR. Here immunoSEQ multiplex PCR was the method, and the copy in TCRdb shows in-frame clones only, minus some. The sample yields roughly 120,000 clones, around three quarters seen once. Sequencing was performed on PBMCs. This sequence was found in a woman aged 40 to 49 in good health and CMV-seropositive. The rearrangement joins TRBV5-1 to TRBJ1-2, with 9 bases lining up with TRBD1. The CDR3, as DNA: TGCGCCAGCAGCCCCGGGACAGGGTCTATCGGCTACACCTTC. It yields the protein CASSPGTGSIGYTF.